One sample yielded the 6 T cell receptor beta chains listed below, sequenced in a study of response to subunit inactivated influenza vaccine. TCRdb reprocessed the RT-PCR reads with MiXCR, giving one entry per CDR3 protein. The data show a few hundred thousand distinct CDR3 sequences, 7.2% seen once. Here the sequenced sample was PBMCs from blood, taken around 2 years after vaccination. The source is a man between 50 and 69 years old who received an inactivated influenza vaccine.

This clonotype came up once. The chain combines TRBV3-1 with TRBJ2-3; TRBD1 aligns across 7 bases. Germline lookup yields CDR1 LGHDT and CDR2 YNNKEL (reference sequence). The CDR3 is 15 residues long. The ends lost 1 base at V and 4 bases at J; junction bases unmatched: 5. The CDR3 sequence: CASSQGQGYADTQYF. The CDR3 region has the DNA TGTGCCAGCAGCCAAGGACAGGGTTACGCAGATACGCAGTATTTT.

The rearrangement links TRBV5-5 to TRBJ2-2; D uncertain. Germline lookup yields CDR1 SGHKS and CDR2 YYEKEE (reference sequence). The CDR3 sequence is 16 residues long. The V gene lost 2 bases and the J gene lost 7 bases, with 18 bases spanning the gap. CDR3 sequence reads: CASSFLTAIRHGELFF. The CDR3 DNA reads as TGTGCCAGCAGCTTTCTTACGGCAATCAGGCACGGGGAGCTGTTTTTT.

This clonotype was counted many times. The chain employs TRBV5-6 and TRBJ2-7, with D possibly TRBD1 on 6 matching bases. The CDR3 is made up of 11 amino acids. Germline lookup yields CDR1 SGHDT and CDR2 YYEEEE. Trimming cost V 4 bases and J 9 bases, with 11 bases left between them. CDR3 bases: TGTGCCAGCAGCGTGGAAGGGGGGCAGTACTTC. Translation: CASSVEGGQYF.

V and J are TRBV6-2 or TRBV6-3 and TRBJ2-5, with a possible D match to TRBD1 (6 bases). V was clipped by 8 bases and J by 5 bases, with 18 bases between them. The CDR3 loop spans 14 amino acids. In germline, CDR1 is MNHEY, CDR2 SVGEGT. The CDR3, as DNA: TGTGCCAGCCAGGGGACCGCTCTGGGGGAGACCCAGTACTTC. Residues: CASQGTALGETQYF.

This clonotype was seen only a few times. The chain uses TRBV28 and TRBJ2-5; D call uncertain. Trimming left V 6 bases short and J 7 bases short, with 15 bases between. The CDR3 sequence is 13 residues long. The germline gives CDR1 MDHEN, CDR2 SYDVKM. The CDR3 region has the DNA TGTGCCAGCAGCCCCGAGGTAAAAGGGACCCAGTACTTC. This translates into CASSPEVKGTQYF.

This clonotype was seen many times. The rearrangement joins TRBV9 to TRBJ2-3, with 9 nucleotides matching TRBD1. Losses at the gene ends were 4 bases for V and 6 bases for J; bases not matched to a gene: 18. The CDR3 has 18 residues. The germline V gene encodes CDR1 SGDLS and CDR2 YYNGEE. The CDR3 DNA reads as TGTGCCAGCAGCCGGACGGCGGACAGGGGCCTTCTAAGGGATACGCAGTATTTT. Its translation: CASSRTADRGLLRDTQYF. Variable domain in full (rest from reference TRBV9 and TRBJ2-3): DSGVTQTPKHLITATGQRVTLRCSPRSGDLSVYWYQQSLDQGLQFLIQYYNGEERAKGNILERFSAQQFPDLHSELNLSSLELGDSALYFCASSRTADRGLLRDTQYFGPGTRLTVL.